One sample yielded the 21 T cell receptor beta chains listed below, sequenced in a study of shared clonotypes between healthy human individuals. The data were produced by immunoSEQ multiplex PCR, yet TCRdb's version contains in-frame clones alone and is incomplete. The sample lists a few million clones; more than 80% were seen once. Sample: naive CD4+ T cells sorted from blood. Subset defined: CD45RA+ positively selected. These receptors originate from a man younger than 35 in good health.

This chain uses TRBV6-5 with TRBJ2-3; 10 bases line up with TRBD1. The CDR3 extends over 15 amino acids. V lost 6 bases and J lost 3; bases outside the gene matches: 6. Germline CDR1 is MNHEY and CDR2 is SVGAGI. In DNA, the CDR3 is TGTGCCAGCAGACCCGACAGGGGGCGGACAGATACGCAGTATTTT. This gives the protein CASRPDRGRTDTQYF.

V usage is TRBV7-2 and J usage is TRBJ1-3; TRBD1 is a possible D gene (6 bases). The germline V gene encodes CDR1 SGHTA and CDR2 FQGNSA. Trimming removed 1 base from V and 0 bases from J, with 13 bases in between. This CDR3 region has 17 residues. Written as DNA, the CDR3 is TGTGCCAGCAGCTTAGTTCAGGGGCTTTACTCTGGAAACACCATATATTTT. As protein: CASSLVQGLYSGNTIYF. Complete variable domain (other parts from reference TRBV7-2 and TRBJ1-3): GAGVSQSPSNKVTEKGKDVELRCDPISGHTALYWYRQSLGQGLEFLIYFQGNSAPDKSGLPSDRFSAERTGGSVSTLTIQRTQQEDSAVYLCASSLVQGLYSGNTIYFGEGSWLTVV.

This clone was seen just once. The same CDR3 is also encoded by other DNA sequences in this sample. This chain joins TRBV11-2 and TRBJ1-5; D is uncertain. The V gene lost 5 bases and the J gene lost 0 bases, with 11 bases spanning the gap. Germline V CDR1 and CDR2: SGHAT, FQNNGV. The CDR3 consists of 15 residues. The CDR3 is CASSLAGNSNQPQHF. In DNA, the CDR3 is TGTGCCAGCAGCCTTGCGGGAAATAGCAATCAGCCCCAGCATTTT.

In its sample, this clone was seen a few times. The chain has TRBV19 and TRBJ1-6; possible D gene TRBD1, 5 bases. The germline V gene has CDR1 LNHDA and CDR2 SQIVND (reference sequence). Trimming stripped 4 bases from V and 13 bases from J, with 14 bases between. This CDR3 has 13 amino acids. CDR3 coding DNA: TGTGCCAGTAGTACCGGGACCCCGAGGCCCCTCCACTTT. This codes for CASSTGTPRPLHF.

This clone came up once. The chain recombines TRBV11-3 with TRBJ2-2, with TRBD1 as a possible D gene (5 bases). Germline-derived CDR1 and CDR2 are SGHNT and YENEEA. The CDR3 runs to 14 residues. V dropped 5 bases and J dropped 3 bases, with 10 bases sitting between them. CDR3: CASSPLGHTGELFF. The CDR3, as DNA: TGTGCCAGCAGCCCCCTGGGGCACACCGGGGAGCTGTTTTTT.

This rearrangement joins TRBV27 to TRBJ2-5; D perhaps matches TRBD1 (6 bases). With 6 bases removed from V and 2 bases from J, the gap between germline ends came to 10 bases. The CDR3 is made up of 13 amino acids. Germline CDR1 and CDR2: MNHEY and SMNVEV (reference sequence). CDR3 sequence: CASRRQEQETQYF. The CDR3 region has the DNA TGTGCCAGCAGGCGACAGGAGCAAGAGACCCAGTACTTC.

The chain combines TRBV9 with TRBJ2-7; D uncertain. Germline loops: CDR1 SGDLS, CDR2 YYNGEE. The CDR3 is 12 amino acids. Trimming removed 1 base at V and 4 bases at J, with 6 bases between. CDR3: CASSVSSYEQYF. As DNA, the CDR3 is TGTGCCAGCAGCGTATCAAGTTACGAGCAGTACTTC. Full variable domain (remainder filled in from reference TRBV9 and TRBJ2-7): DSGVTQTPKHLITATGQRVTLRCSPRSGDLSVYWYQQSLDQGLQFLIQYYNGEERAKGNILERFSAQQFPDLHSELNLSSLELGDSALYFCASSVSSYEQYFGPGTRLTVT.

This rearrangement joins TRBV7-2 to TRBJ1-1; D unclear. Germline V gene sequence: CDR1 SGHTA, CDR2 FQGNSA. The CDR3 extends over 14 amino acids. V lost 6 bases, J lost 2 bases, and 13 bases lay in between. CDR3 in amino acids: CASRSFRGNTEAFF. CDR3 DNA sequence: TGTGCCAGCAGGTCTTTTCGGGGAAACACTGAAGCTTTCTTT.

The J gene is TRBJ1-2, the V gene TRBV5-4, with a possible D match to TRBD1 (6 bases). CDR1 and CDR2 from the germline V gene are SGHNT and YYREEE (reference sequence). The CDR3 is 14 amino acids. V lost 0 bases, J lost 7 bases, and 13 bases lay in between. CDR3: CASSLAGGQGGYTF. The CDR3 DNA is TGTGCCAGCAGCTTGGCCGGGGGCCAGGGTGGCTACACCTTC.

Points on this clone: Additional DNA sequences in this sample encode the identical CDR3. The gene calls are TRBV7-2 and TRBJ2-7; possibly TRBD1 for D (7 bases). From germline, CDR1 is SGHTA and CDR2 FQGNSA. The ends were cut back, 3 bases at V and 2 bases at J, with 14 bases in the middle. The CDR3 runs to 15 residues. The CDR3 nucleotides are TGTGCCAGCAGCTTGGGGCAGGGGGGCCCCTACGAGCAGTACTTC. This codes for CASSLGQGGPYEQYF. Supplemented by reference TRBV7-2 and TRBJ2-7, the full variable domain reads GAGVSQSPSNKVTEKGKDVELRCDPISGHTALYWYRQSLGQGLEFLIYFQGNSAPDKSGLPSDRFSAERTGGSVSTLTIQRTQQEDSAVYLCASSLGQGGPYEQYFGPGTRLTVT.

The chain is built from TRBV11-2 and TRBJ1-2; perhaps TRBD1 as D (6 bases). CDR1 and CDR2 from the germline V gene are SGHAT and FQNNGV. The CDR3 runs 14 residues. V gave up 5 bases and J gave up 4 bases, with 14 bases separating them. CDR3 sequence reads: CASSVNRVTYGYTF. CDR3 nucleotide sequence: TGTGCCAGCAGCGTTAACAGGGTCACCTATGGCTACACCTTC.

V usage is TRBV19 and J usage is TRBJ1-4; possible D gene TRBD1, 5 bases. The germline V and J ends were trimmed by 8 bases and 0 bases, with 13 bases remaining between them. The CDR3 has 15 residues. The germline V gene encodes CDR1 LNHDA and CDR2 SQIVND (reference sequence). CDR3 loop: CASLPGGTTNEKLFF. CDR3 in DNA: TGTGCCAGTCTTCCTGGGGGGACAACTAATGAAAAACTGTTTTTT.

CDR3: CASTSPRDKGYEQYF. CDR3 sequence (DNA): TGTGCCAGCACTTCCCCGCGGGACAAGGGCTACGAGCAGTACTTC. The rearrangement uses TRBV28 and TRBJ2-7; the D call may be TRBD1 or TRBD2 (6 bases each). Trimming shortened V by 7 bases and J by 3 bases, and 19 bases separated the two germline ends. Germline CDR1 is MDHEN and CDR2 is SYDVKM. The CDR3 has 15 amino acids.

The chain joins TRBV10-3 to TRBJ2-1, with TRBD1 identical over 9 bases. Trimming cost V 8 bases and J 6 bases; bases outside gene matches: 5. This CDR3 contains 13 residues. Per germline, CDR1 ENHRY and CDR2 SYGVKD. Here the CDR3 reads CAIGSTGGNEQFF. For the CDR3, the DNA is TGTGCCATCGGATCGACAGGGGGCAATGAGCAGTTCTTC.

The chain couples TRBV13 to TRBJ2-3; D call uncertain. The V end lost 4 bases, the J end lost 4 bases, and 9 bases lay between the germline ends. CDR3 length equals 13 residues. Germline V gene data show CDR1 as PRHDT and CDR2 as FYEKMQ (reference sequence). The CDR3 is CASSSLFSDTQYF. CDR3 DNA: TGTGCCAGCAGCTCCCTCTTCTCAGATACGCAGTATTTT.

This clone has just one count. The genes are TRBV27 and TRBJ1-6; 8 nucleotides agree with TRBD1. CDR1 and CDR2 (germline): MNHEY, SMNVEV (reference sequence). V dropped 6 bases and J dropped 7; count of bases not matched to a gene: 17. The CDR3 runs 18 residues. The DNA for the CDR3 is TGTGCCAGCAGCCTCAGACCTTCCAATACAGGGGGAAATTCACCCCTCCACTTT. It encodes CASSLRPSNTGGNSPLHF.

This clone was picked up one time. In DNA form, the CDR3 reads TGCGCCAGCATGGAGACAGCCGAGCAGTACTTC. Its translation is CASMETAEQYF. The chain recombines TRBV10-2 with TRBJ2-7; possibly TRBD1 for D (5 bases). Trimming pared 7 bases from V and 6 bases from J, leaving 10 bases between. This CDR3 is built from 11 residues. Per the germline V gene, CDR1 is WSHSY and CDR2 is SAAADI.

This clone was seen just once. The rearrangement uses TRBV2 and TRBJ2-2; TRBD1 matches at 7 bases. With 4 bases clipped from V and 6 bases from J, the junction kept 5 bases outside the gene matches. Germline loops: CDR1 SNHLY, CDR2 FYNNEI. The CDR3 totals 14 residues. CDR3 region: CASSANRGPGELFF. CDR3 bases: TGTGCCAGCAGTGCCAACAGGGGCCCCGGGGAGCTGTTTTTT.

The chain joins TRBV23-1 to TRBJ1-2; no reliable D call. TRBV23-1 has ORF status, its function being uncertain. The CDR3 consists of 14 residues. V lost 3 bases and J lost 0, with 8 bases in between. CDR3 sequence reads: CASSHLYSNYGYTF. The CDR3 DNA reads as TGCGCCAGCAGTCACCTTTATTCTAACTATGGCTACACCTTC.

This clone has just one count. The sample holds other DNA sequences that translate to the same CDR3. J is TRBJ2-5 and V is TRBV7-9, with 11 bases identical to TRBD2. J gave up 5 bases and V 2 bases, and 1 base lay outside the gene matches. This CDR3 contains 14 residues. Germline loops: CDR1 SEHNR, CDR2 FQNEAQ (reference sequence). Here the CDR3 reads CASSLLAGGETQYF. The CDR3 bases are TGTGCCAGCAGCTTACTAGCGGGGGGCGAGACCCAGTACTTC.

J is TRBJ1-5 and V is TRBV28; 9 nucleotides line up with TRBD1. CDR3 length: 15 amino acids. Per the germline V gene, CDR1 is MDHEN and CDR2 is SYDVKM. Trimming removed 2 bases from V and 8 bases from J; junction bases left unmatched: 7. In DNA, the CDR3 is TGTGCCAGCAGTTTAGGGGACAGGGACGTGAAGCCCCAGCATTTT. This sequence encodes CASSLGDRDVKPQHF.